The 23 T cell receptor beta chains below all came from one sample that was sequenced in a study of blood T cell repertoires in COVID-19. Some clones are missing from TCRdb's copy, which holds only in-frame ones; the method was immunoSEQ multiplex PCR. The sample shows 140,000 to 150,000 clones, 80% to 90% of them seen only once. Sequencing input: peripheral blood. The source is a man aged 18 to 30 with COVID-19, enrolled during active disease.

The chain recombines TRBV4-1 with TRBJ1-5, with 9 bases lining up with TRBD1. The CDR3 loop spans 15 amino acids. Germline CDR1 reads MGHRA; CDR2 reads YSYEKL. The V gene end was trimmed by 4 bases and the J gene end by 1 base; junction bases not matched to a gene: 2. CDR3 sequence: CASSLTGGSNQPQHF. CDR3 nucleotides: TGCGCCAGCAGCCTAACAGGGGGCAGCAATCAGCCCCAGCATTTT.

As DNA, the CDR3 is TGTGCCAGCAGCTTAGCGGGGGCGGGAGAGGTGACAGATACGCAGTATTTT. As protein: CASSLAGAGEVTDTQYF. The gene calls are TRBV7-6 and TRBJ2-3; weak D call: TRBD2 (7 bases). V lost 0 bases and J 3 bases, leaving 16 bases between the germline ends. The CDR3 consists of 17 residues. Germline CDR1 and CDR2: SGHVS and FNYEAQ.

A single count supports this clone. The genes are TRBV10-3 and TRBJ2-1; 8 positions agree with TRBD2. V lost 2 bases, J lost 8 bases, and 8 bases stayed unmatched. Germline values: CDR1 ENHRY, CDR2 SYGVKD. This CDR3 contains 15 residues. CDR3 in amino acids: CAISEGGRPSDEQFF. In nucleotides, the CDR3 is TGTGCCATCAGTGAGGGCGGGAGGCCCTCGGATGAGCAGTTCTTC.

The chain is built from TRBV10-3 and TRBJ1-3; 9 positions match TRBD1. Germline loops: CDR1 ENHRY, CDR2 SYGVKD. The junction had 4 bases not matched to a gene; V was cut back by 3 bases and J by 1 base. The CDR3 contains 16 residues. Written as DNA, the CDR3 is TGTGCCATCAGTGACTCCGGGACAGGGTCTGGAAACACCATATATTTT. This codes for CAISDSGTGSGNTIYF.

The chain uses TRBV19 and TRBJ1-5, with 7 positions matching TRBD1. Germline V lookup: CDR1 LNHDA, CDR2 SQIVND (reference sequence). CDR3 length equals 14 residues. The ends lost 6 bases at V and 0 bases at J; junction bases unmatched: 2. The CDR3 nucleotides are TGTGCCAGTAGCGACAGGGCTAGCAATCAGCCCCAGCATTTT. Encoded protein: CASSDRASNQPQHF. Looking up the rest from reference TRBV19 and TRBJ1-5 gives the full variable domain: DGGITQSPKYLFRKEGQNVTLSCEQNLNHDAMYWYRQDPGQGLRLIYYSQIVNDFQKGDIAEGYSVSREKKESFPLTVTSAQKNPTAFYLCASSDRASNQPQHFGDGTRLSIL.

In this sample, this clone turned up a few times. This chain joins TRBV29-1 and TRBJ1-3, with D unresolved. The germline V gene encodes CDR1 SQVTM and CDR2 ANQGSEA. Trimming took 2 bases from V and 3 from J, leaving 8 bases between them. The CDR3 runs 13 residues. For the CDR3, the DNA is TGCAGCGTTGAAACTCGACTTGGAAACACCATATATTTT. It translates to CSVETRLGNTIYF.

The J gene is TRBJ2-7, the V gene TRBV27, with D possibly matching TRBD1 (6 bases). The V and J ends lost 8 bases and 4 bases respectively, with 9 bases between them. The CDR3 is made up of 11 amino acids. Germline-derived CDR1 and CDR2 are MNHEY and SMNVEV (reference sequence). The CDR3 DNA reads as TGTGCCAGCTCGACAGGTTACGAGCAGTACTTC. Translation gives CASSTGYEQYF.

This chain connects TRBV5-6 to TRBJ2-1, with D perhaps TRBD1 (6 bases). CDR1 and CDR2 (germline): SGHDT, YYEEEE. This CDR3 contains 14 residues. Trimming pared 4 bases from V and 0 bases from J, leaving 8 bases between. CDR3: CASSPTGSYNEQFF. The CDR3 DNA follows: TGTGCCAGCAGCCCGACAGGCTCCTACAATGAGCAGTTCTTC.

This clone was observed once. The J gene is TRBJ2-7, the V gene TRBV9; 11 positions match TRBD1. The CDR3 consists of 16 residues. Per the germline V gene, CDR1 is SGDLS and CDR2 is YYNGEE. V gave up 2 bases and J gave up 2 bases; unmatched junction bases: 6. CDR3 in amino acids: CASSVGTGGRTYEQYF. Written as DNA, the CDR3 is TGTGCCAGCAGCGTCGGGACAGGGGGTAGAACCTACGAGCAGTACTTC.

This clone was seen a single time. The genes are TRBV11-2 and TRBJ2-7; TRBD1 might be the D (6 bases). The CDR3 consists of 14 residues. Germline CDR1 SGHAT, CDR2 FQNNGV. Trimming took off 0 bases at V and 4 bases at J, with 10 bases between the two ends. The CDR3 sequence is CASSLEFQGYEQYF. CDR3 bases: TGTGCCAGCAGCTTAGAATTTCAGGGGTACGAGCAGTACTTC.

The gene calls are TRBV19 and TRBJ2-7; the match to TRBD2 covers 9 bases. The V and J ends lost 3 bases and 6 bases, in that order; junction bases with no gene match: 9. CDR1 and CDR2 (germline): LNHDA, SQIVND (reference sequence). The CDR3 spans 15 residues. The CDR3 DNA reads TGTGCCAGTAGTATGGAACCTAGCGGGGTCGTCGAGCAGTACTTC. Its translation: CASSMEPSGVVEQYF.

V and J are TRBV5-4 and TRBJ2-1, with 11 positions matching TRBD2. This CDR3 is 12 amino acids long. CDR1 and CDR2 from the germline V gene are SGHNT and YYREEE (reference sequence). Trimming cost V 5 bases and J 15 bases; bases outside gene matches: 7. CDR3 bases: TGTGCCAGCAGTTTAACTAGCGGGAGCCCGTTCTTC. Amino acid sequence: CASSLTSGSPFF.

This clone was seen a single time. V usage is TRBV5-4 and J usage is TRBJ2-5; D gene ambiguous. The length of the CDR3 is 14 residues. Trimming stripped 3 bases from V and 4 bases from J, with 13 bases between. Germline V gene lookup returns CDR1 SGHNT and CDR2 YYREEE (reference sequence). In nucleotides, the CDR3 is TGTGCCAGCAGCTATTATTTCTCGCGAGAGACCCAGTACTTC. Translating gives CASSYYFSRETQYF.

The chain recombines TRBV9 with TRBJ2-1; unclear D gene. V lost 0 bases and J 4 bases, leaving 11 bases between the germline ends. CDR3 size: 15 residues. CDR1 SGDLS and CDR2 YYNGEE come from the germline V gene. The CDR3 loop is CASSVAGILYNEQFF. CDR3 nucleotides: TGTGCCAGCAGCGTAGCCGGTATTCTGTACAATGAGCAGTTCTTC.

The rearrangement links TRBV7-2 to TRBJ2-7; the D gene is possibly TRBD1 (7 bases). V was pared by 5 bases and J by 2 bases, with 13 bases between. Germline values: CDR1 SGHTA, CDR2 FQGNSA. This CDR3 is built from 14 residues. DNA for the CDR3: TGTGCCAGCAGCCTCTTCAGGGGGGCCTACGAGCAGTACTTC. Amino acid sequence: CASSLFRGAYEQYF.

V is TRBV5-1 and J is TRBJ1-3; 9 nucleotides match TRBD1. V lost 0 bases and J lost 1; bases outside the gene matches: 8. CDR3 length: 18 amino acids. In germline, CDR1 is SGHRS, CDR2 YFSETQ. CDR3 bases: TGCGCCAGCAGCTTGGGGACAGGGGTCCCCCCTTCTGGAAACACCATATATTTT. Translation: CASSLGTGVPPSGNTIYF.

The V call is TRBV30, the J call TRBJ2-5; TRBD2 agrees at 13 bases. Germline V gene lookup returns CDR1 GTSNPN and CDR2 SVGIG (reference sequence). The CDR3 has 15 residues. V shed 2 bases, J shed 4 bases, and the junction held 4 bases outside the gene matches. CDR3 sequence (DNA): TGTGCCTGGAGTCCCGGGACTAGCGGGATAGAGACCCAGTACTTC. This encodes CAWSPGTSGIETQYF.

V gene TRBV6-5 combines with J gene TRBJ2-5, with TRBD2 identical over 8 bases. This CDR3 is 16 amino acids long. Unmatched junction bases numbered 5, after V lost 2 bases and J lost 0 bases. In germline, CDR1 is MNHEY, CDR2 SVGAGI. Here the CDR3 reads CASSYRAGGNQETQYF. The DNA for the CDR3 is TGTGCCAGCAGTTACAGGGCGGGAGGTAACCAAGAGACCCAGTACTTC.

The V call is TRBV7-9, the J call TRBJ2-5; 9 bases line up with TRBD2. The ends lost 5 bases at V and 5 bases at J; junction bases unmatched: 12. Germline V gene sequence: CDR1 SEHNR, CDR2 FQNEAQ (reference sequence). CDR3 length equals 16 residues. The CDR3 protein is CASSPGRAGGGETQYF. In nucleotides, the CDR3 is TGTGCCAGCAGCCCCGGTAGGGCGGGAGGGGGTGAGACCCAGTACTTC.

The chain couples TRBV6-6 to TRBJ1-2; 8 positions agree with TRBD1. The V gene's germline CDR1 is MNHNY and CDR2 SVGAGI (reference sequence). The CDR3 loop spans 11 amino acids. J lost 4 bases, V lost 8 bases, and 0 bases had no gene match. In DNA, the CDR3 is TGTGCCAGCGGGACAGGCTATGGCTACACCTTC. Its translation is CASGTGYGYTF.

This chain connects TRBV6-5 to TRBJ2-2; tentatively, D is TRBD2 (5 bases). The CDR3 runs 15 residues. Trimming stripped 0 bases from V and 2 bases from J, with 7 bases between. The germline gives CDR1 MNHEY, CDR2 SVGAGI. The CDR3 DNA reads as TGTGCCAGCAGTTACTCTGGACTTAACACCGGGGAGCTGTTTTTT. Translated: CASSYSGLNTGELFF.

This clone was seen more than once but under ten times. This sequence joins TRBV5-4 and TRBJ2-7, with D perhaps TRBD1 (6 bases). The ends were cut back, 4 bases at V and 6 bases at J, with 17 bases in the middle. The CDR3 has 14 residues. Germline CDR1 and CDR2: SGHNT and YYREEE (reference sequence). CDR3 DNA: TGTGCCAGCAGCGGAACAGGGTTCAATCCCGAGCAGTACTTC. Amino acids: CASSGTGFNPEQYF. The variable domain in full, with the rest retrieved from reference TRBV5-4 and TRBJ2-7, is ETGVTQSPTHLIKTRGQQVTLRCSSQSGHNTVSWYQQALGQGPQFIFQYYREEENGRGNFPPRFSGLQFPNYSSELNVNALELDDSALYLCASSGTGFNPEQYFGPGTRLTVT.

This clone came up once. One end of the junction is discordant with germline, which a read error may explain. The chain has TRBV5-6 and TRBJ1-4, with TRBD1 matching over 7 bases. The germline V gene encodes CDR1 SGHDT and CDR2 YYEEEE. The CDR3 consists of 14 residues. The CDR3 DNA reads TGTGCCAGCAGCTCAAGACAGGGTGCGGAAAAACTGCTTTTT. Translated, it gives CASSSRQGAEKLLF.